The T cell receptor (beta chain) described here comes from a study of T cells in Graves' hyperthyroidism and ophthalmopathy. Trimming removed 2 bases from V and 4 bases from J, with 14 bases in between. The CDR3 sequence is 15 residues long. Germline assignment: CDR1 LGHNA and CDR2 YNFKEQ. This clonotype appeared many times. RNA transcripts provided the source from which TCR beta CDR3 regions were amplified. First-round RT-PCR of the TCR CDR3 relied on the HTBI primer set. TCRdb independently ran MiXCR on the multiplex PCR reads; one entry per CDR3 protein. Of about 570,000 distinct CDR3 sequences in the sample, around 45% are singletons; the top ten hold under 20%.

The chain uses TRBV4-2 and TRBJ2-5; the D gene could be TRBD1 or TRBD2 (5 bases each). The sequence was obtained from an adult woman with Graves' disease, either hyperthyroidism or ophthalmopathy (not recorded which). The sequencing input was peripheral blood or thyroid tissue (not recorded which). The CDR3 DNA reads as TGTGCCAGCAGCCAATGGGGCGGGCGTGGAGAGACCCAGTACTTC. It codes for CASSQWGGRGETQYF.